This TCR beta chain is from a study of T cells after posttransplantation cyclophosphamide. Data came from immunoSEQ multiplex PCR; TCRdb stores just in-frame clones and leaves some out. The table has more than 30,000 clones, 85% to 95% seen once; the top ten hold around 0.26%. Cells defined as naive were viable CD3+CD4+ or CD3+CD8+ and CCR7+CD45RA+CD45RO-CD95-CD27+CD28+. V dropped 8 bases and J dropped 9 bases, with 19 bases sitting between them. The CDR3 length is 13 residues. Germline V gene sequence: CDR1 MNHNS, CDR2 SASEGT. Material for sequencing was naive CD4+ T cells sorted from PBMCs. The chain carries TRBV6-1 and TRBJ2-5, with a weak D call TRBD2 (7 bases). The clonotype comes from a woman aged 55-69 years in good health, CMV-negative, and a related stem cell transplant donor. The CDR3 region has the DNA TGTGCCAGCGGGCACCGGGGGGCCCCATCCCAGTACTTC. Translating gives CASGHRGAPSQYF.